Listed here is a single TCR beta chain. The data derive from a study of blood T cell repertoires in COVID-19. About the research overall: Acute-phase and convalescent COVID-19 samples originated in the United States, Italy and Spain. PBMCs, B-cell-depleted T cells, or T cells were the source of the cDNA or gDNA that made up the material.

Trimming took off 3 bases at V and 3 bases at J, with 12 bases between the two ends. The length of the CDR3 is 14 residues. Looked up from germline, CDR1 is KGHSH and CDR2 is LQKENI. As processed by the authors: Amplification with reference gene primers provided the estimates of nucleated cell counts. Using immunoSEQ multiplex PCR, the repertoire was profiled, and TCRdb retains in-frame clones only, with some absent. V, J and clone size reflect that table, while D and trimming were determined from the DNA. This table holds approximately 200,000 clones, approximately 91% found once. The sample consisted of peripheral blood. The receptor comes from a man between 65 and 80 years old with active or convalescent COVID-19. This chain links TRBV18 with TRBJ2-7; D call uncertain. The CDR3 DNA reads as TGTGCCAGCTCACCTCCAGCGCCCCTCTACGAGCAGTACTTC. Translating it yields CASSPPAPLYEQYF.